This entry features one T cell receptor beta chain sequence. The data were taken from a study of blood T cell repertoires in COVID-19. Study-level background: PBMCs, B-cell-depleted T cells, or T cells provided the cDNA or gDNA that made up the material.

Method: immunoSEQ multiplex PCR; TCRdb's copy keeps in-frame clones and lacks some. The table includes over 250,000 clones, approximately 90% detected once. V was trimmed by 3 bases and J by 1 base, leaving 6 bases between them. The CDR3 sequence is 13 residues long. In germline, CDR1 is LGHNA, CDR2 YNFKEQ. The specimen sequenced was PBMCs or T cells enriched from blood (not recorded which). The gene calls are TRBV4-2 and TRBJ1-1; D remains unclear. The sequence derives from a woman aged 18-29 years who had recovered from COVID-19. CDR3 sequence reads: CASSQGRNTEAFF. Here the CDR3 DNA reads TGTGCCAGCAGCCAGGGGAGGAACACTGAAGCTTTCTTT.